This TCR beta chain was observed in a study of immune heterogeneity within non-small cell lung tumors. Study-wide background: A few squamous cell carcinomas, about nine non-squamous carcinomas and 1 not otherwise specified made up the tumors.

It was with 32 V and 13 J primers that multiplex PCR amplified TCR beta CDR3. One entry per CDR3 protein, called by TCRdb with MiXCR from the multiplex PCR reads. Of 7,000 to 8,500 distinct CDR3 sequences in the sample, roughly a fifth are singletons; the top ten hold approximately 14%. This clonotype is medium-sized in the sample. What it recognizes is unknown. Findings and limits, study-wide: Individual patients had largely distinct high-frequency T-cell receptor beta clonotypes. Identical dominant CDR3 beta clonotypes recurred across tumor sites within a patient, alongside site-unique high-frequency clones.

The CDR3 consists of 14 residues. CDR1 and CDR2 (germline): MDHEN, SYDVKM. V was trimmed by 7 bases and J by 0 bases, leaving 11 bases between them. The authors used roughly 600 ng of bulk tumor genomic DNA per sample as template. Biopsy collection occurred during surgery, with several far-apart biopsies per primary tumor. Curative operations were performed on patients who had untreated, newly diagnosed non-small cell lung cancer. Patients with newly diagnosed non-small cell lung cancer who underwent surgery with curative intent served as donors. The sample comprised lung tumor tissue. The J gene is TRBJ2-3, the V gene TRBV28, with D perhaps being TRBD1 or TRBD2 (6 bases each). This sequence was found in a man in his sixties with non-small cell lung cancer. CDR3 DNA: TGTGCCAGCAAAAGGGGGGATAGCACAGATACGCAGTATTTT. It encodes CASKRGDSTDTQYF.